This entry concerns a single T cell receptor beta chain. Its antigen is as yet unknown. The data were taken from a study of T cell repertoires in cytomegalovirus infection. Study background: Used in the study were CMV epitopes, some recently identified and HLA-C-restricted, others well-studied and HLA-B-restricted. Regarding the study as a whole: Cumulated frequencies of public TCR beta families served to identify carriers of CMV plus the relevant HLA.

The CDR3 loop spans 15 amino acids. In germline, CDR1 is SGDLS, CDR2 YYNGEE. V lost 6 bases to trimming and J lost 5 bases, with 20 bases between them. TCRdb processed the reads anew with MiXCR; each CDR3 protein has one entry. The table has 570,000 or so distinct CDR3 sequences, around 40% seen once. The starting material was cultured PBMCs, obtained from culture after CMV antigen stimulation. The chain combines TRBV9 with TRBJ1-1; the D gene is possibly TRBD1 (6 bases). This clonotype was obtained from a human donor in good health (CMV status not recorded). Some clones in this sample may be carry-over from other donors' samples. CDR3 loop: CASTKGGGDRTEAFF. CDR3 DNA: TGTGCCAGCACCAAGGGGGGGGGGGACCGGACTGAAGCTTTCTTT.